This T cell receptor (beta chain) emerged from a study of PD-1 blockade in classical Hodgkin lymphoma. Relapse was seen in all patients after autologous stem cell transplantation, and brentuximab vedotin exposure was variable. Per the germline V gene, CDR1 is ENHRY and CDR2 is SYGVKD. This CDR3 has 17 residues. The junction had 13 bases not matched to a gene; V was cut back by 3 bases and J by 6 bases. This clone was detected only a few times. Sequenced by immunoSEQ multiplex PCR; TCRdb stores in-frame clones only, minus some. The profile shows 20,000 to 25,000 clones, over 60% of them singletons. The J gene is TRBJ2-2, the V gene TRBV10-3; TRBD1 aligns across 7 bases. This TCR was recovered from a human donor with classical Hodgkin lymphoma. Sequenced material: peripheral blood mononuclear cells (PBMCs), taken before the second cycle of nivolumab. The CDR3 protein is CAISEGGSAIVSGELFF. In DNA, the CDR3 is TGTGCCATCAGTGAAGGGGGCTCAGCCATCGTATCCGGGGAGCTGTTTTTT.